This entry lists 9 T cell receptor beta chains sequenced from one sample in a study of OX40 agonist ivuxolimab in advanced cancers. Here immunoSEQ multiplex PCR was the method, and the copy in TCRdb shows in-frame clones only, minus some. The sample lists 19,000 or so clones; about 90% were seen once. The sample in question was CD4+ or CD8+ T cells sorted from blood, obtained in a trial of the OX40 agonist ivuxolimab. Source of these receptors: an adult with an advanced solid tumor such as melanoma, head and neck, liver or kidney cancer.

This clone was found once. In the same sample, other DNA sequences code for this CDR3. The CDR3 protein is CASSQDSVANQPQHF. CDR3 coding DNA: TGCGCCAGCAGCCAAGATTCTGTGGCCAATCAGCCCCAGCATTTT. The rearrangement uses TRBV4-1 and TRBJ1-5; D unresolved. V gave up 0 bases and J gave up 3 bases, with 9 bases separating them. This CDR3 region has 15 residues. Germline loops: CDR1 MGHRA, CDR2 YSYEKL.

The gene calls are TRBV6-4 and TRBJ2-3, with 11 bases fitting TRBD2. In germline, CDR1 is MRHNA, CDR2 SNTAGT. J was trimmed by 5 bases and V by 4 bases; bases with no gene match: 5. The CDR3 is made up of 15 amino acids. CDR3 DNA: TGTGCCAGCAGTGCGACTAGCGGGGATAGAGATACGCAGTATTTT. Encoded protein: CASSATSGDRDTQYF.

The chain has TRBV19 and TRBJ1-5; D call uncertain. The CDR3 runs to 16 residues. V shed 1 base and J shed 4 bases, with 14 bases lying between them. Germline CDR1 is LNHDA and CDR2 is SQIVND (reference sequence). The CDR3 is CASSIALDRDNQPQHF. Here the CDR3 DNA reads TGTGCCAGTAGTATAGCCCTCGACCGGGATAATCAGCCCCAGCATTTT.

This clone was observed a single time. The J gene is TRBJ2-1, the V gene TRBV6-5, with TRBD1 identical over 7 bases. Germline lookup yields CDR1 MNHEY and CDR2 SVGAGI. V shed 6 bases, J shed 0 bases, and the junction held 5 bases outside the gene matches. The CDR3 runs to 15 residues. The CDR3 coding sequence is TGTGCCAGCAGCACGGGACAGAGCTCCTACAATGAGCAGTTCTTC. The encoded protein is CASSTGQSSYNEQFF.

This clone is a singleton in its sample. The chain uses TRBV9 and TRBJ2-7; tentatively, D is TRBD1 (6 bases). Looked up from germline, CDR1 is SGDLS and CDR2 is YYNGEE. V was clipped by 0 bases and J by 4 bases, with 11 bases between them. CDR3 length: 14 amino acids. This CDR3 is CASSVGSGTYEQYF. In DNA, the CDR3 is TGTGCCAGCAGCGTAGGCTCCGGGACATACGAGCAGTACTTC.

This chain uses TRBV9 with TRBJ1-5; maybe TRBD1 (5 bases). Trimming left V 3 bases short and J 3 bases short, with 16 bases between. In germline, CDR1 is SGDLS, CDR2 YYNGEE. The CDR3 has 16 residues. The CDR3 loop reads CASSAGTDRPNQPQHF. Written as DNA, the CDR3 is TGTGCCAGCAGCGCCGGGACCGATAGGCCCAATCAGCCCCAGCATTTT.

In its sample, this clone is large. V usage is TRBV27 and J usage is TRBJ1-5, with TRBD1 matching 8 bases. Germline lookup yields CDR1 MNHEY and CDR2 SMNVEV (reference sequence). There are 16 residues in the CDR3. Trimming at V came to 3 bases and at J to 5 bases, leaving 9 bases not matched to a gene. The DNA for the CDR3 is TGTGCCAGCAGTTTCGACGGGACAGGACAATATCAGCCCCAGCATTTT. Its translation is CASSFDGTGQYQPQHF.

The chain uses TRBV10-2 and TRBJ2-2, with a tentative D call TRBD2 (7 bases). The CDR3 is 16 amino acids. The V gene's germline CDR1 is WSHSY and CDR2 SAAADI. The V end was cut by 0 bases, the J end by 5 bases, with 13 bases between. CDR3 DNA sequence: TGCGCCAGCAGTGAGTCGGGGGGGCGATGGACCGGGGAGCTGTTTTTT. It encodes CASSESGGRWTGELFF.

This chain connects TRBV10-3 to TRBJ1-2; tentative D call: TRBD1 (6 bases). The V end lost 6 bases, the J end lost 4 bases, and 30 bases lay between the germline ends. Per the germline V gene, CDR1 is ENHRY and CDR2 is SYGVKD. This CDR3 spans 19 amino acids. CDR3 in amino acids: CAIRNTNGTPASDGYGYTF. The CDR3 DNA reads TGTGCCATCAGAAACACTAACGGGACACCCGCATCCGACGGCTATGGCTACACCTTC.